The 26 T cell receptor beta chains listed next were all sequenced from one sample in a study of T cell responses to AZD1222 COVID-19 vaccine. Method: immunoSEQ multiplex PCR; TCRdb's copy keeps in-frame clones and lacks some. This sample has 120,000 to 150,000 clones, with roughly 80% found just once. Source: peripheral blood, taken on day 0 of MenACWY control vaccination. Receptor source: an adult in good health.

The rearrangement uses TRBV3-1 (or the pseudogene TRBV3-2) and TRBJ1-1, with a weak D call TRBD1 (5 bases). Germline loops: CDR1 LGHDT, CDR2 YNNKEL (reference sequence). The CDR3 is made up of 16 amino acids. V dropped 1 base and J dropped 4 bases, with 16 bases sitting between them. CDR3 bases: TGTGCCAGCAGCCAAGGTTATGGGGCAGGGAGCACTGAAGCTTTCTTT. Encoded protein: CASSQGYGAGSTEAFF.

The chain recombines TRBV6-5 with TRBJ1-1; 7 bases agree with TRBD1. Germline-derived CDR1 and CDR2 are MNHEY and SVGAGI. This CDR3 spans 13 amino acids. The V and J ends lost 7 bases and 0 bases, in that order; junction bases with no gene match: 2. CDR3 in DNA: TGTGCCAGCAAGGGACAGCTGAACACTGAAGCTTTCTTT. This codes for CASKGQLNTEAFF.

The CDR3 protein is CASSPLAGTDTQYF. The CDR3 region has the DNA TGCGCCAGCAGCCCTTTGGCCGGCACAGATACGCAGTATTTT. The gene calls are TRBV5-1 and TRBJ2-3; no clear D gene. V shed 4 bases and J shed 1 base, with 10 bases lying between them. This CDR3 region has 14 residues. From germline, CDR1 is SGHRS and CDR2 YFSETQ.

The CDR3 DNA reads TGTGCCATCAGTGACCCTACGACAGTCCTCTATTATGGCTACACCTTC. It yields the protein CAISDPTTVLYYGYTF. The chain has TRBV10-3 and TRBJ1-2, with a possible D match to TRBD1 (5 bases). CDR3 size: 16 residues. Germline V gene data show CDR1 as ENHRY and CDR2 as SYGVKD. Trimming pared 3 bases from V and 5 bases from J, leaving 19 bases between.

About this clone: This sample includes further DNA sequences coding for the same CDR3. The chain recombines TRBV10-2 with TRBJ1-1; D gene uncertain. The CDR3 is 12 amino acids. The germline V gene encodes CDR1 WSHSY and CDR2 SAAADI. Trimming stripped 6 bases from V and 0 bases from J, with 5 bases between. The CDR3 sequence is CASSPLNTEAFF. As DNA, the CDR3 is TGCGCCAGCAGCCCCTTGAACACTGAAGCTTTCTTT.

This clone turned up a few times. The J gene is TRBJ2-3, the V gene TRBV7-9, with 9 bases aligning to TRBD2. The CDR3 contains 15 residues. Germline lookup yields CDR1 SEHNR and CDR2 FQNEAQ (reference sequence). Trimming cost V 5 bases and J 0 bases; bases outside gene matches: 3. The CDR3 DNA reads TGTGCCAGCAGCCCTAGCGGGGTGAGCACAGATACGCAGTATTTT. It translates to CASSPSGVSTDTQYF.

The chain has TRBV11-2 and TRBJ1-3; D remains ambiguous. The germline V gene has CDR1 SGHAT and CDR2 FQNNGV. V was shortened by 5 bases and J by 8 bases, with 10 bases between the two germline ends. This CDR3 is built from 12 residues. In nucleotides, the CDR3 is TGTGCCAGCAGCCCCTCAAGGGACACCATATATTTT. It translates to CASSPSRDTIYF.

V and J are TRBV24-1 and TRBJ2-1; 7 bases align to TRBD2. Trimming took 9 bases from V and 7 from J; bases not matched to a gene: 5. CDR3 length equals 12 residues. Germline V lookup: CDR1 KGHDR, CDR2 SFDVKD. The CDR3 DNA sequence: TGTGCCACCTCCGGCGGGGGTAATGAGCAGTTCTTC. Protein product: CATSGGGNEQFF.

This chain links TRBV15 with TRBJ1-5; possibly TRBD1 for D (5 bases). The CDR3 covers 16 residues. Germline CDR1 is LNHNV and CDR2 is YYDKDF (reference sequence). V lost 0 bases and J 0 bases, leaving 9 bases between the germline ends. CDR3 sequence: CATSRDRGNSNQPQHF. The CDR3 DNA follows: TGTGCCACCAGCAGAGATCGGGGCAATAGCAATCAGCCCCAGCATTTT.

This chain links TRBV28 with TRBJ1-2; 12 bases agree with TRBD1. This CDR3 contains 15 residues. V trimming: 7 bases; J trimming: 3 bases; junction bases outside the gene matches: 6. Germline V lookup: CDR1 MDHEN, CDR2 SYDVKM. The CDR3 spells CASISGTGGHYGYTF. The CDR3 coding sequence is TGTGCCAGCATCTCCGGGACAGGGGGCCACTATGGCTACACCTTC.

This chain uses TRBV2 with TRBJ1-4; unclear D gene. V was pared by 8 bases and J by 6 bases, with 13 bases between. Germline V gene sequence: CDR1 SNHLY, CDR2 FYNNEI. This CDR3 is built from 13 residues. The CDR3 sequence: CASGVVLDEKLFF. The DNA of the CDR3 is TGTGCCAGCGGAGTAGTTTTGGATGAAAAACTGTTTTTT.

V usage is TRBV2 and J usage is TRBJ1-5, with D possibly matching TRBD1 (6 bases). This CDR3 has 13 residues. The germline V gene encodes CDR1 SNHLY and CDR2 FYNNEI. Trimming took off 11 bases at V and 4 bases at J, with 15 bases between the two ends. DNA of the CDR3: TGTGCCTCGGGGGGCGGGATTAATCAGCCCCAGCATTTT. This codes for CASGGGINQPQHF.

The chain joins TRBV29-1 to TRBJ1-2, with 8 bases lining up with TRBD1. This CDR3 region has 14 residues. The V gene end was trimmed by 1 base and the J gene end by 8 bases; junction bases not matched to a gene: 9. The germline CDR1 and CDR2 sequences are SQVTM and ANQGSEA. The CDR3 nucleotides read TGCAGCGTTGAAGCAAACAGGGGGAATGACGGCTACACCTTC. It is translated as CSVEANRGNDGYTF.

The rearrangement uses TRBV5-4 and TRBJ1-2; 11 bases are a match to TRBD1. CDR1 and CDR2 (germline): SGHNT, YYREEE (reference sequence). V trimming: 4 bases; J trimming: 8 bases; junction bases outside the gene matches: 4. The CDR3 length is 13 residues. The CDR3 here is CASSRTGGDGYTF. In nucleotides, the CDR3 is TGTGCCAGCAGCAGGACAGGGGGCGACGGCTACACCTTC.

The chain couples TRBV4-2 to TRBJ1-5; D is uncertain. The CDR3 has 13 residues. The germline V gene encodes CDR1 LGHNA and CDR2 YNFKEQ. Deletions cut 0 bases from V and 5 bases from J, with 5 bases between. The CDR3 reads CASSQDRHQPQHF. CDR3 in DNA: TGTGCCAGCAGCCAAGATCGTCATCAGCCCCAGCATTTT.

The chain joins TRBV4-1 to TRBJ2-4; 7 bases are shared with TRBD1. In germline, CDR1 is MGHRA, CDR2 YSYEKL. This CDR3 is 17 amino acids long. V lost 0 bases and J lost 2; bases outside the gene matches: 7. For the CDR3, the DNA is TGCGCCAGCAGCCAAGATTTGGTCAGGGGGACCAAAAACATTCAGTACTTC. Translation: CASSQDLVRGTKNIQYF.

This clone was observed a handful of times. The chain couples TRBV15 to TRBJ2-5; D may correspond to TRBD1 or TRBD2 (5 bases each). The V gene's germline CDR1 is LNHNV and CDR2 YYDKDF (reference sequence). V lost 3 bases, J lost 4 bases, and 12 bases lay in between. There are 14 residues in the CDR3. CDR3 residues: CATSSGAGGETQYF. CDR3 nucleotide sequence: TGTGCCACCAGCAGCGGGGCCGGAGGAGAGACCCAGTACTTC.

The sample holds a few counts of this clone. The rearrangement links TRBV23-1 to TRBJ2-7; D is unresolved. TRBV23-1 is noted as an ORF with a role that remains uncertain. CDR3 length: 11 amino acids. V was clipped by 2 bases and J by 5 bases, with 4 bases between them. As DNA, the CDR3 is TGCGCCAGCAGTCAACGGGACGAGCAGTACGTC. It yields the protein CASSQRDEQYV.

This clone showed up many times. The chain recombines TRBV5-1 with TRBJ1-1; 7 bases are a match to TRBD1. The trim removed 0 bases at V and 1 base at J, leaving 3 bases unmatched. Germline assignment: CDR1 SGHRS and CDR2 YFSETQ. The CDR3 is 15 residues long. The CDR3 sequence: CASSLETGENTEAFF. In DNA form, the CDR3 reads TGCGCCAGCAGCTTGGAAACAGGGGAGAACACTGAAGCTTTCTTT. Combining the CDR3 with reference TRBV5-1 and TRBJ1-1 gives the whole variable domain KAGVTQTPRYLIKTRGQQVTLSCSPISGHRSVSWYQQTPGQGLQFLFEYFSETQRNKGNFPGRFSGRQFSNSRSEMNVSTLELGDSALYLCASSLETGENTEAFFGQGTRLTVV.

The chain couples TRBV30 to TRBJ2-5; TRBD1 agrees at 8 bases. V was clipped by 5 bases and J by 1 base; unmatched bases: 6. CDR3 size: 14 residues. The germline V gene has CDR1 GTSNPN and CDR2 SVGIG (reference sequence). CDR3 sequence: CAWVQGQAQETQYF. The CDR3 DNA follows: TGTGCCTGGGTCCAGGGACAGGCCCAAGAGACCCAGTACTTC.

This rearrangement joins TRBV6-5 to TRBJ1-4, with D perhaps TRBD1 (5 bases). The CDR3 totals 15 residues. Trimming shortened V by 6 bases and J by 6 bases, and 17 bases separated the two germline ends. In germline, CDR1 is MNHEY, CDR2 SVGAGI. The CDR3 DNA sequence: TGTGCCAGCAGAGACAGCTCTCGGGGGGATGAAAAACTGTTTTTT. The encoded protein is CASRDSSRGDEKLFF.

This sequence joins TRBV27 and TRBJ1-3; D unresolved. Germline CDR1 and CDR2: MNHEY and SMNVEV (reference sequence). The ends were cut back, 5 bases at V and 2 bases at J, with 7 bases in the middle. This CDR3 comprises 13 residues. CDR3 in amino acids: CASSPRPGNTIYF. CDR3 DNA: TGTGCCAGCAGTCCCCGACCTGGAAACACCATATATTTT.

Of note for this clone: Additional DNA sequences in this sample encode the identical CDR3. The V gene is TRBV12-3 or TRBV12-4, the J gene TRBJ1-5; D remains unclear. Trimming removed 0 bases at V and 4 bases at J, with 4 bases between. This CDR3 has 13 amino acids. The CDR3 spells CASSLAGNQPQHF. CDR3 coding DNA: TGTGCCAGCAGTTTAGCGGGGAATCAGCCCCAGCATTTT.

The chain's CDR3 is CASSTGTVVTNEKLFF. In nucleotides, the CDR3 is TGTGCCAGTAGCACCGGGACAGTCGTGACTAATGAAAAACTGTTTTTT. The rearrangement links TRBV19 to TRBJ1-4; 7 nucleotides line up with TRBD1. Germline-derived CDR1 and CDR2 are LNHDA and SQIVND (reference sequence). The J segment lost 2 bases and the V segment lost 6 bases, leaving 9 bases of the junction unmatched. This CDR3 contains 16 residues.

The chain carries TRBV6-6 and TRBJ1-1; TRBD1 aligns across 9 bases. V shed 5 bases and J 6 bases; nucleotides not matched to a gene: 10. The CDR3 runs to 15 residues. Germline V CDR1 and CDR2: MNHNY, SVGAGI (reference sequence). CDR3 bases: TGTGCCAGCAGTAACCTACAGGGGGCATTCGCTGAAGCTTTCTTT. Translating gives CASSNLQGAFAEAFF.

The V gene is TRBV11-2, the J gene TRBJ1-6, with 7 positions matching TRBD1. This CDR3 contains 15 residues. The V gene end was trimmed by 6 bases and the J gene end by 10 bases; junction bases not matched to a gene: 12. Germline CDR1 and CDR2: SGHAT and FQNNGV. For the CDR3, the DNA is TGTGCCAGCAGTTCCGCCGGGCCCAGGGGGTCACCCCTCCACTTT. Translating gives CASSSAGPRGSPLHF. The whole variable domain, remainder taken from reference TRBV11-2 and TRBJ1-6, is EAGVAQSPRYKIIEKRQSVAFWCNPISGHATLYWYQQILGQGPKLLIQFQNNGVVDDSQLPKDRFSAERLKGVDSTLKIQPAKLEDSAVYLCASSSAGPRGSPLHFGNGTRLTVT.